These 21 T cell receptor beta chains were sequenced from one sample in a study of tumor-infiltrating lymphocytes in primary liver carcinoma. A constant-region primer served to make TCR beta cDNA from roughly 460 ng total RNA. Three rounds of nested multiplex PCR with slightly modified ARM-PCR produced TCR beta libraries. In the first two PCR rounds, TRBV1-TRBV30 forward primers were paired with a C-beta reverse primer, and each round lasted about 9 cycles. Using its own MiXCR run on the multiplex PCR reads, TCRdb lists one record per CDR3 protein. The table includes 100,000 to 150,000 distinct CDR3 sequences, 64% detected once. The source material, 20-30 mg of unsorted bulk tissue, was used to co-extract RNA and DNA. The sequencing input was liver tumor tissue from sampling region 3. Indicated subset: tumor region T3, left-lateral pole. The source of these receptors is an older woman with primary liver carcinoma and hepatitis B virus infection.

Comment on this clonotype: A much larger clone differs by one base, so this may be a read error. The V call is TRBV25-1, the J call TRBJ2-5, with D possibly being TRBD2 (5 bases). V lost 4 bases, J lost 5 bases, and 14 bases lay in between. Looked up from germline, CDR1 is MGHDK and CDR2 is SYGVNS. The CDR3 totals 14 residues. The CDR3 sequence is CASSGGGHFETQYF. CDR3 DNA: TGTGCCAGCAGTGGTGGCGGGCACTTCGAGACCCAGTACTTC.

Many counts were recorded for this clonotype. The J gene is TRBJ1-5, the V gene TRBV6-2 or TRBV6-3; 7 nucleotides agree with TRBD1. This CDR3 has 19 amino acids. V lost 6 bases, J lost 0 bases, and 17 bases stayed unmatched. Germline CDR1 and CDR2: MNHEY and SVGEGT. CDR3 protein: CASSSTGATPLHSNQPQHF. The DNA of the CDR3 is TGTGCCAGCAGCTCAACAGGGGCAACGCCATTACATAGCAATCAGCCCCAGCATTTT.

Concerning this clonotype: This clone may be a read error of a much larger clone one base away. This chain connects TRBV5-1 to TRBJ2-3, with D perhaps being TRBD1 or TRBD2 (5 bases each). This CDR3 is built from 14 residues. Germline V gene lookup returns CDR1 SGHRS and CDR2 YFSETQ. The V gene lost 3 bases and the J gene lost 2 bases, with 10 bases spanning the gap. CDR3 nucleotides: TGCGCCAGCAGCTGGGACCATGCCACAGATACGCAGTATTTT. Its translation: CASSWDHATDTQYF. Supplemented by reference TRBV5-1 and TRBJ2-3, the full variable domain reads KAGVTQTPRYLIKTRGQQVTLSCSPISGHRSVSWYQQTPGQGLQFLFEYFSETQRNKGNFPGRFSGRQFSNSRSEMNVSTLELGDSALYLCASSWDHATDTQYFGPGTRLTVL.

In nucleotides, the CDR3 is TGTGCCAGCACCTACACAGATACGCAGTATTTT. This encodes CASTYTDTQYF. This chain uses TRBV7-9 with TRBJ2-3, with no clear D. The CDR3 consists of 11 residues. V shed 7 bases and J shed 2 bases, with 4 bases lying between them. In germline, CDR1 is SEHNR, CDR2 FQNEAQ (reference sequence).

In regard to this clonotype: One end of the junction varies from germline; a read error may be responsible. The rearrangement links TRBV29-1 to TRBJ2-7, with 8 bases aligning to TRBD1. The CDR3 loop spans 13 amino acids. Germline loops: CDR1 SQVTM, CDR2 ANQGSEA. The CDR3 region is CSGRTGRASEHYF. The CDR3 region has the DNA TGCAGCGGGAGGACAGGGCGTGCCTCGGAGCATTACTTC.

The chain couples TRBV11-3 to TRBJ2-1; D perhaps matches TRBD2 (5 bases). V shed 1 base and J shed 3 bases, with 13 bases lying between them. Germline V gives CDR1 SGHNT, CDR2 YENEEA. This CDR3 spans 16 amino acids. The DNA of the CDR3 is TGTGCCAGCAGCTTAGGAACTAGTGGGAGCTACAATGAGCAGTTCTTC. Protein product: CASSLGTSGSYNEQFF.

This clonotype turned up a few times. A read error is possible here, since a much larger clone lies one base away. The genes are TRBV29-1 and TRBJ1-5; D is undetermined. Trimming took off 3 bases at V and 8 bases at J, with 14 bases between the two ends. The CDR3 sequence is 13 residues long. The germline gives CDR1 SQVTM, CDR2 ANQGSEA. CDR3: CSVECAFREPQHF. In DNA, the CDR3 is TGCAGCGTTGAGTGTGCCTTCCGCGAGCCCCAGCATTTT.

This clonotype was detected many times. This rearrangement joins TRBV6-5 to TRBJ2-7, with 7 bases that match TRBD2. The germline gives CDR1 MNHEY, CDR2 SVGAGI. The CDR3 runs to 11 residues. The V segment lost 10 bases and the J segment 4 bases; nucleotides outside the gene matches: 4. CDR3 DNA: TGTGCCACCGTCGGGAGGTACGAGCAGTACTTC. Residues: CATVGRYEQYF.

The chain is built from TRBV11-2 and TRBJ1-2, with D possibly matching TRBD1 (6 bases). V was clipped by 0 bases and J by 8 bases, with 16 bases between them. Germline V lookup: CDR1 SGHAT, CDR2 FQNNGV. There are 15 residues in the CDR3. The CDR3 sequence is CASSLDSGGRCGYTF. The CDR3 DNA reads TGTGCCAGCAGCTTAGACTCCGGGGGGCGATGCGGCTACACCTTC.

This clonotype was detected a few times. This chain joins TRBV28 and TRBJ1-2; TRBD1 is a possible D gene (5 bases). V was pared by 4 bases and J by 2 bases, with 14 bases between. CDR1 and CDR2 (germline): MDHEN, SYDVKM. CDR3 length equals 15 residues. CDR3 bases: TGTGCCAGCAGTTCCTTCAGGGCCCTCAACTATGGCTACACCTTC. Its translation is CASSSFRALNYGYTF.

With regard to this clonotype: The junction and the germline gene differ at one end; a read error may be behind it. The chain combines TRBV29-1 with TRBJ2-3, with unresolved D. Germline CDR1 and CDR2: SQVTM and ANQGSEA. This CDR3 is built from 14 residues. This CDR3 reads CGVDGPMGTDAQYF. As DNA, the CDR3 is TGCGGCGTTGATGGTCCAATGGGCACAGATGCGCAGTATTTT.

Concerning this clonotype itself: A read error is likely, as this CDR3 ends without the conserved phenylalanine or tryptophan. CDR3 sequence reads: CASSLDAGAFSEQYL. The CDR3 coding sequence is TGTGCCAGCAGCTTAGACGCGGGAGCCTTTAGTGAGCAGTACCTC. The genes are TRBV11-2 and TRBJ2-7; 7 bases line up with TRBD2. CDR1 and CDR2 (germline): SGHAT, FQNNGV. This CDR3 is 15 amino acids long. The junction had 9 bases not matched to a gene; V was cut back by 0 bases and J by 7 bases.

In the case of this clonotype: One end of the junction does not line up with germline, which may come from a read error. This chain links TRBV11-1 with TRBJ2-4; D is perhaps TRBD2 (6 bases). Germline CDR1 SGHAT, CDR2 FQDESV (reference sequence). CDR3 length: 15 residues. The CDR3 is CASGLGGSVKNIQYF. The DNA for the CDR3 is TGTGCCAGCGGCTTAGGAGGGAGTGTCAAAAACATTCAGTACTTC.

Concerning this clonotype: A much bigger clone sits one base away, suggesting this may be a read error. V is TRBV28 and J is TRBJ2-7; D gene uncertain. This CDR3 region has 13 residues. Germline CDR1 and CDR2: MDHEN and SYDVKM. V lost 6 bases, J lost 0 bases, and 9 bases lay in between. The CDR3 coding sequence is TGTGCCAGCAGAGGATACTACTCCTACGAGCAGTACTTC. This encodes CASRGYYSYEQYF.

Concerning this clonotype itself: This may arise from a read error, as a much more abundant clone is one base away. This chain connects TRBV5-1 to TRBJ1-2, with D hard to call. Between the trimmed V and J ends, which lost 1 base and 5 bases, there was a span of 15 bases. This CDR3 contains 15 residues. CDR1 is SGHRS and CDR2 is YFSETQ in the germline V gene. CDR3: CASSLNWPEEYGYTF. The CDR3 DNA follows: TGCGCCAGCAGCTTGAATTGGCCAGAGGAGTATGGCTACACCTTC.

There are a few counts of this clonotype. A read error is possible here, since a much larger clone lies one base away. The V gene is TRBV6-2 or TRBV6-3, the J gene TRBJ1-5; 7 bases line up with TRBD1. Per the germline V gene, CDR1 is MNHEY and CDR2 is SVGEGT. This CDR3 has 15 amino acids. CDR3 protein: CASTHPDRVNRPQHF. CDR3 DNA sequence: TGTGCCAGCACCCACCCCGACAGGGTCAATCGGCCCCAGCATTTT.

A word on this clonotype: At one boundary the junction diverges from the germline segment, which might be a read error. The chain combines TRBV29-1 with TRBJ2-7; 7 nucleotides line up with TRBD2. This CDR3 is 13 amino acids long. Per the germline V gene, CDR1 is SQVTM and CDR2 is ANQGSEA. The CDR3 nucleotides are TGCAGCGTTACTAGCGAGAAGACCTACGAGCAGTACTTT. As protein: CSVTSEKTYEQYF.

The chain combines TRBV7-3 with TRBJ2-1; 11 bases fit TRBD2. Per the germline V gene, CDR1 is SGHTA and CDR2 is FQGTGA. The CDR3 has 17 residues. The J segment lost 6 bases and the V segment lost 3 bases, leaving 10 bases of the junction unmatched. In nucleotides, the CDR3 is TGTGCCAGCAGCTTCGAGGGTAGCGGGAGGGCCTCCAATGAGCAGTTCTTC. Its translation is CASSFEGSGRASNEQFF.

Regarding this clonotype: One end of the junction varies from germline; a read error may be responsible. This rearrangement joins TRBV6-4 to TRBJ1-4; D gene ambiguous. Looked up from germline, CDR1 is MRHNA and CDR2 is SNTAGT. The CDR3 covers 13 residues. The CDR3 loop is CASSDDGSRNCFF. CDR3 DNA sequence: TGTGCCAGTAGTGACGACGGGAGTAGGAACTGTTTTTTT.

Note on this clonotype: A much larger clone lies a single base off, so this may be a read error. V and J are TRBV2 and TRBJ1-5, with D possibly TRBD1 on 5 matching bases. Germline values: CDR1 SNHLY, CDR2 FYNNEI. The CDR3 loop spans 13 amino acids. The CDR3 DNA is TGTGTCAGCAGTGCCGGGGGTTATCAGCCCCAGCATTTT. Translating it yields CVSSAGGYQPQHF. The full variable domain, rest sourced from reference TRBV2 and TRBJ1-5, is EPEVTQTPSHQVTQMGQEVILRCVPISNHLYFYWYRQILGQKVEFLVSFYNNEISEKSEIFDDQFSVERPDGSNFTLKIRSTKLEDSAMYFCVSSAGGYQPQHFGDGTRLSIL.

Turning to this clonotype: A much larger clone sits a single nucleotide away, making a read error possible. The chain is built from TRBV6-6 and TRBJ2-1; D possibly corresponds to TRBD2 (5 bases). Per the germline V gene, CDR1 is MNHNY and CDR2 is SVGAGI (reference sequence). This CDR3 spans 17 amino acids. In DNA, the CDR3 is TGTACCAGCAGGTCCTGGGGAGCTACCAATATATACAATGAGCAGTTCTTC. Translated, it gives CTSRSWGATNIYNEQFF.